This passage covers 15 T cell receptor beta chains from one sample sequenced in a study of persistence of HIV-infected CD4 T cells. This was the immunoSEQ version 4 assay in survey mode. Sequencing was performed with immunoSEQ multiplex PCR; in TCRdb, only in-frame clones are kept and a portion is missing. The sample shows roughly 41,000 clones, over 80% of them seen only once. Stimulation used around 10 ug/mL lysate from CMV-infected fibroblasts. Sorted nonresponding memory CD4+ T cells were CD40L-negative, CD69-negative, CD45RO-high. These receptors are not linked to any known antigen. This specimen was CD4+ T cells sorted from PBMCs after roughly 20-hour stimulation, taken from a patient who received antiretroviral therapy. The receptors stem from an adult man with HIV who was CMV-seropositive.

The chain uses TRBV5-1 and TRBJ1-3, with D maybe TRBD1 (6 bases). V was clipped by 0 bases and J by 7 bases, with 14 bases between them. Germline loops: CDR1 SGHRS, CDR2 YFSETQ. The CDR3 runs to 15 residues. CDR3 amino acids: CASSLGGGKENTIYF. The CDR3, as DNA: TGCGCCAGCAGCTTGGGTGGGGGCAAGGAGAACACCATATATTTT.

The chain couples TRBV18 to TRBJ1-1; the D gene is possibly TRBD1 (6 bases). The germline V gene has CDR1 KGHSH and CDR2 LQKENI. Between the trimmed V and J ends, which lost 4 bases and 1 base, there was a span of 7 bases. The CDR3 covers 13 residues. The chain's CDR3 is CASSRTANTEAFF. The CDR3 bases are TGTGCCAGCTCACGGACAGCGAACACTGAAGCTTTCTTT.

The genes are TRBV6-1 and TRBJ2-1; D possibly uses TRBD1 or TRBD2 (7 bases each). CDR1 and CDR2 from the germline V gene are MNHNS and SASEGT. With 1 base removed from V and 12 bases from J, the gap between germline ends came to 19 bases. CDR3 length: 15 residues. The CDR3 is CASSEGPGGGRGQFF. DNA of the CDR3: TGTGCCAGCAGTGAAGGCCCAGGGGGGGGACGAGGGCAGTTCTTC.

The chain couples TRBV7-8 to TRBJ2-1, with D unresolved. The V end lost 1 base, the J end lost 3 bases, and 7 bases lay between the germline ends. CDR3 length equals 14 residues. The germline V gene has CDR1 SGHVS and CDR2 FQNEAQ. This CDR3 reads CASSLERVYNEQFF. Written as DNA, the CDR3 is TGTGCCAGCAGCTTAGAGAGAGTCTACAATGAGCAGTTCTTC.

The chain joins TRBV28 to TRBJ1-1; D uncertain. This CDR3 spans 13 amino acids. The germline V gene encodes CDR1 MDHEN and CDR2 SYDVKM. V shed 6 bases and J shed 10 bases, with 18 bases lying between them. DNA for the CDR3: TGTGCCAGCAGGGGCCCTGAAGGCCAAGGAGCTTTCTTT. This gives the protein CASRGPEGQGAFF.

This chain uses TRBV6-6 with TRBJ1-2; no reliable D call. The germline CDR1 and CDR2 sequences are MNHNY and SVGAGI (reference sequence). V gave up 6 bases and J gave up 6 bases, with 14 bases separating them. CDR3 size: 13 residues. CDR3 sequence (DNA): TGTGCCAGCAGCCTTTACTCTGGGGATGGCTACACCTTC. It codes for CASSLYSGDGYTF.

The gene calls are TRBV30 and TRBJ1-2; 7 nucleotides align to TRBD1. Trimming removed 6 bases from V and 0 bases from J; junction bases left unmatched: 7. The CDR3 totals 14 residues. CDR1 is GTSNPN, CDR2 SVGIG, per germline (reference sequence). The CDR3 sequence is CACLRGTANYGYTF. The CDR3 DNA reads TGTGCCTGTCTAAGAGGGACAGCTAACTATGGCTACACCTTC.

This clone was found once. The rearrangement uses TRBV27 and TRBJ2-3; 8 bases are shared with TRBD2. This CDR3 is built from 17 residues. Germline V gene sequence: CDR1 MNHEY, CDR2 SMNVEV (reference sequence). V was pared by 5 bases and J by 5 bases, with 15 bases of the junction left unmatched. The CDR3 DNA is TGTGCCAGCAGTGCCATCTTTTCGGGGGGGGCGGGAGATACGCAGTATTTT. Translating gives CASSAIFSGGAGDTQYF.

The gene calls are TRBV5-1 and TRBJ1-1; the D gene is possibly TRBD1 (5 bases). Trimming pared 3 bases from V and 1 base from J, leaving 10 bases between. Germline CDR1 reads SGHRS; CDR2 reads YFSETQ. The CDR3 consists of 14 residues. CDR3: CASSSKTENTEAFF. The CDR3 bases are TGCGCCAGCAGCTCTAAGACAGAGAACACTGAAGCTTTCTTT.

The J gene is TRBJ1-1, the V gene TRBV28; maybe TRBD1 (5 bases). CDR3 length equals 14 residues. CDR1 MDHEN and CDR2 SYDVKM come from the germline V gene. Trimming took off 5 bases at V and 4 bases at J, with 14 bases between the two ends. The CDR3 reads CASSQPARGTEAFF. CDR3 coding DNA: TGTGCCAGCAGTCAACCAGCGAGGGGCACTGAAGCTTTCTTT.

The chain employs TRBV28 and TRBJ2-7; D uncertain. Germline lookup yields CDR1 MDHEN and CDR2 SYDVKM. The V end was cut by 3 bases, the J end by 3 bases, with 6 bases between. The CDR3 is 12 residues long. CDR3 sequence reads: CASSFGRYEQYF. The CDR3 DNA reads TGTGCCAGCAGTTTTGGGCGCTACGAGCAGTACTTC.

The CDR3 DNA follows: TGTGCCAGCAGTGAGGAGTCGGAGTACGAGCAGTACTTC. Amino acid sequence: CASSEESEYEQYF. V gene TRBV2 combines with J gene TRBJ2-7; D call uncertain. This CDR3 region has 13 residues. The ends were cut back, 3 bases at V and 4 bases at J, with 10 bases in the middle. Germline CDR1 and CDR2: SNHLY and FYNNEI.

DNA of the CDR3: TGTGCCACCAGCAGAGATGACGGTTCGAATGAGCAGTTCTTC. Residues: CATSRDDGSNEQFF. The rearrangement links TRBV15 to TRBJ2-1; D call uncertain. Germline CDR1 and CDR2: LNHNV and YYDKDF (reference sequence). The germline V and J ends were trimmed by 0 bases and 7 bases, with 10 bases remaining between them. The CDR3 covers 14 residues.

V and J are TRBV3-1 (or the pseudogene TRBV3-2) and TRBJ2-1, with no clear D. The V end was cut by 1 base, the J end by 3 bases, with 1 base between. The CDR3 covers 12 residues. Germline V gives CDR1 LGHDT, CDR2 YNNKEL (reference sequence). CDR3 region: CASSQGYNEQFF. CDR3 in DNA: TGTGCCAGCAGCCAAGGCTACAATGAGCAGTTCTTC.

The V call is TRBV18, the J call TRBJ2-3; D call uncertain. This CDR3 is built from 16 residues. CDR1 is KGHSH, CDR2 LQKENI, per germline. V shed 0 bases and J shed 2 bases, with 12 bases lying between them. This CDR3 reads CASSPPLQRLTDTQYF. The CDR3 DNA reads as TGTGCCAGCTCACCACCGTTGCAGAGACTCACAGATACGCAGTATTTT.